This TCR beta chain came from a study of vaccination effects on CD4 cells after COVID-19. Under the ViraFEST assay, PBMC were stimulated with viral peptide pools so that antigen-specific CD4+ T cells expanded. Sequencing was performed afterwards. Researchers isolated CD4+ T cells once ten to eleven days of culture had elapsed. BNT162b2 vaccine or mRNA-1273 vaccine was given to participants in two doses. Testing of the vaccine recipients showed negative nucleocapsid antibodies and no prior SARS-CoV-2 infection. This CDR3 has 14 residues. Germline V lookup: CDR1 SGHRS, CDR2 YFSETQ. The V gene lost 0 bases and the J gene lost 1 base, with 8 bases spanning the gap. On this clone: The antigen is not known.

TCRdb's copy holds only in-frame clones and misses some; the assay was immunoSEQ multiplex PCR. In the table there are 26,000 or so clones, 80% to 90% of which are singletons. The V call is TRBV5-1, the J call TRBJ2-7; unclear D gene. The source material was CD4+ T cells from PBMCs cultured with HCoV-NL63 spike peptides, sampled after COVID-19 vaccination. This TCR derives from a human donor who received a COVID-19 vaccine. Some clones in this sample may be carry-over from other donors' samples. CDR3 amino acids: CASSLDPGSYEQYV. CDR3 nucleotide sequence: TGCGCCAGCAGCTTGGATCCCGGATCCTACGAGCAGTACGTC.